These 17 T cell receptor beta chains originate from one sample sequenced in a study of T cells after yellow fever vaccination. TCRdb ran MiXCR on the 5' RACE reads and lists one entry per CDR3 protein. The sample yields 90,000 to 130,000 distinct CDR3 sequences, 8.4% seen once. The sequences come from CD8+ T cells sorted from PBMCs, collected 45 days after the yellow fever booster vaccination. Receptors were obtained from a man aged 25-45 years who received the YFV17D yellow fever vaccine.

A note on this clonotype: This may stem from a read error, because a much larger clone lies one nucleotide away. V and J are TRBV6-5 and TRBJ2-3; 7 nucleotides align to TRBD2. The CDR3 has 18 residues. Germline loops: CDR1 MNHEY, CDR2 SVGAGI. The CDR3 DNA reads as TGTACCAGCAGTTATTCTTTCGCTAGCGGAACTAGCACAGATACGCAGTATTTT. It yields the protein CTSSYSFASGTSTDTQYF.

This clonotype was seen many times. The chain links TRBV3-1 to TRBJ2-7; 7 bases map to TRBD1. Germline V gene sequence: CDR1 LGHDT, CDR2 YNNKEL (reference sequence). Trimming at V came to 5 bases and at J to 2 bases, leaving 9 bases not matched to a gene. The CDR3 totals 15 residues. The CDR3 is CASSRYGTDAYEQYF. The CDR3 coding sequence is TGTGCCAGCAGCAGGTACGGGACAGATGCCTACGAGCAGTACTTC.

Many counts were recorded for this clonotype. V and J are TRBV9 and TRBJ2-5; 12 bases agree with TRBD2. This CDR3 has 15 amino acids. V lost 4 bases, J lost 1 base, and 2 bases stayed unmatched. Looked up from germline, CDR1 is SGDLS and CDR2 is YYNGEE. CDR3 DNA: TGTGCCAGCAGCCCTAGCGGGAGGGGCCAAGAGACCCAGTACTTC. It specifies CASSPSGRGQETQYF.

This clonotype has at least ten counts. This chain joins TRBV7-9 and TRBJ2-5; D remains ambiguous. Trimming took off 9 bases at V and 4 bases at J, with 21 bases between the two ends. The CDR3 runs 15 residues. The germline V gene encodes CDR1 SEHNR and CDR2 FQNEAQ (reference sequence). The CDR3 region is CASGSPPAPGETQYF. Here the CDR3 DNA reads TGTGCCAGTGGTTCCCCCCCCGCGCCAGGAGAGACCCAGTACTTC.

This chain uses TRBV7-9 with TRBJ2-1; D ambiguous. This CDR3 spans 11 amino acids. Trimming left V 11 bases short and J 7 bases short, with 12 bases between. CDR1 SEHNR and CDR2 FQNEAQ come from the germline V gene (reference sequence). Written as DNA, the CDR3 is TGTGCCTACTTAGTTGGGAATGAGCAGTTCTTC. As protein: CAYLVGNEQFF. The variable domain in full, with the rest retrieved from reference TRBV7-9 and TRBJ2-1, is DTGVSQNPRHKITKRGQNVTFRCDPISEHNRLYWYRQTLGQGPEFLTYFQNEAQLEKSRLLSDRFSAERPKGSFSTLEIQRTEQGDSAMYLCAYLVGNEQFFGPGTRLTVL.

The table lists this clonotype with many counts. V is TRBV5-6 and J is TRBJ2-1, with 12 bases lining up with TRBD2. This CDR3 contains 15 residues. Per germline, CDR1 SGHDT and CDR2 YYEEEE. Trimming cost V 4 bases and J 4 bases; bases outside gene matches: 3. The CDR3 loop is CASSNLAGGYNEQFF. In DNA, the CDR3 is TGTGCCAGCAGCAACCTAGCGGGAGGGTACAATGAGCAGTTCTTC.

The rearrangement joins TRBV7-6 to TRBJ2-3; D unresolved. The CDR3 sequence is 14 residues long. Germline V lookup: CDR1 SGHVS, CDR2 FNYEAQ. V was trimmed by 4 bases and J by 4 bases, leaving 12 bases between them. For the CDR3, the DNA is TGTGCCAGCAGCTCGGGCCTCGGCTCAGATACGCAGTATTTT. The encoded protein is CASSSGLGSDTQYF.

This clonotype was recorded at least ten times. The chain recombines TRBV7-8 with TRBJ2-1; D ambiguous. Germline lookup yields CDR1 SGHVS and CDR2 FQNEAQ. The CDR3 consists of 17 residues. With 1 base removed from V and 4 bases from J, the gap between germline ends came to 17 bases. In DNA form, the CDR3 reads TGTGCCAGCAGCTTAGAACCCCCTCTGGCGACATACAATGAGCAGTTCTTC. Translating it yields CASSLEPPLATYNEQFF.

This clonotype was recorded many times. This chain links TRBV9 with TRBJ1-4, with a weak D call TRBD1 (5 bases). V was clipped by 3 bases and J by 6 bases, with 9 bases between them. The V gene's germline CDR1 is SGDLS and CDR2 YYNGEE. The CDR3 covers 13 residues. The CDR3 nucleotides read TGTGCCAGCAGCGCCCAGGGATATGAAAAACTGTTTTTT. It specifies CASSAQGYEKLFF. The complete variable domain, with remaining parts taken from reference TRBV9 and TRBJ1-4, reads DSGVTQTPKHLITATGQRVTLRCSPRSGDLSVYWYQQSLDQGLQFLIQYYNGEERAKGNILERFSAQQFPDLHSELNLSSLELGDSALYFCASSAQGYEKLFFGSGTQLSVL.

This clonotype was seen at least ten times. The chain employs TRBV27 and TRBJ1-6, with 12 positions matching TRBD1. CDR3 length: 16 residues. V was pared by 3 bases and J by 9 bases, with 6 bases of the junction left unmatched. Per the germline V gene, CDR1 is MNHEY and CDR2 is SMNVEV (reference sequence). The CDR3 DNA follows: TGTGCCAGCAGTTTCGGGCCGGGACAGGGGGCTTCACCCCTCCACTTT. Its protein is CASSFGPGQGASPLHF.

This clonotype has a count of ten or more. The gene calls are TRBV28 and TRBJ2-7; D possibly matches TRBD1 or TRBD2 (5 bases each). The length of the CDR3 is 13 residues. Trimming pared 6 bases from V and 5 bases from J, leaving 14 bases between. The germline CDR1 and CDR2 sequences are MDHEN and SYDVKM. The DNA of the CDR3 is TGTGCCAGCAGAACCGGGGCCCCTGACGAGCAGTACTTC. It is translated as CASRTGAPDEQYF.

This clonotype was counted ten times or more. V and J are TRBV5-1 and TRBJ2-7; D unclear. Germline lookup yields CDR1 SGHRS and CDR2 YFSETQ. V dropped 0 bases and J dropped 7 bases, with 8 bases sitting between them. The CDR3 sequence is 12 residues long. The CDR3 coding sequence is TGCGCCAGCAGCTTGGACGGCTGGGAGCAGTACTTC. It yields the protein CASSLDGWEQYF.

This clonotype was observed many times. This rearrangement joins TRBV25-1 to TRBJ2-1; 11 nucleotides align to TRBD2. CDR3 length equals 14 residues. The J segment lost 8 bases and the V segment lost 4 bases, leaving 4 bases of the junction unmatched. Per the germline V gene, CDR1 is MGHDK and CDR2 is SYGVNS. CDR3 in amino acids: CASSGLAGGDEQFF. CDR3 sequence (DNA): TGTGCCAGCAGTGGGCTAGCGGGAGGCGATGAGCAGTTCTTC.

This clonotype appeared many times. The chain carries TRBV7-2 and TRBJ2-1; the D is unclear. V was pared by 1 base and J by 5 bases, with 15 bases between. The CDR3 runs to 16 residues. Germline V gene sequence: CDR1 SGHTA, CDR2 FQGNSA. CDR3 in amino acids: CASSLVTRSPNNEQFF. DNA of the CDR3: TGTGCCAGCAGCTTAGTTACCCGAAGCCCTAACAATGAGCAGTTCTTC.

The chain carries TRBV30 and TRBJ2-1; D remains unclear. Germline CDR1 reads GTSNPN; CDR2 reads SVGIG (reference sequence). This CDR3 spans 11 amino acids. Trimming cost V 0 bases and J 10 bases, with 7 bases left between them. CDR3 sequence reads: CAWSVLIEQFF. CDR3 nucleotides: TGTGCCTGGAGTGTACTCATCGAGCAGTTCTTC. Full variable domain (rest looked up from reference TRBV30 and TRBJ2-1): SQTIHQWPATLVQPVGSPLSLECTVEGTSNPNLYWYRQAAGRGLQLLFYSVGIGQISSEVPQNLSASRPQDRQFILSSKKLLLSDSGFYLCAWSVLIEQFFGPGTRLTVL.

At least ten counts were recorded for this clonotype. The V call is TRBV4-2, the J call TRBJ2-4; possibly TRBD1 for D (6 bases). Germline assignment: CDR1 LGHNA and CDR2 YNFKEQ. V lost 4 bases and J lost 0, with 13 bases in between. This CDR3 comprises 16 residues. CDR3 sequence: CASSPTGGLAKNIQYF. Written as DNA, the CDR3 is TGTGCCAGCAGCCCTACTGGGGGCTTAGCCAAAAACATTCAGTACTTC.

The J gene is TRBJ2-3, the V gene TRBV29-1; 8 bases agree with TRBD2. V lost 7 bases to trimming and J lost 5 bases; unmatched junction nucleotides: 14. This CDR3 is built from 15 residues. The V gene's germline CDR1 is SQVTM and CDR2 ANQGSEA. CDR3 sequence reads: CSGNRISGSEDTQYF. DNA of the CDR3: TGCAGCGGCAATAGGATCAGCGGGAGTGAAGATACGCAGTATTTT.